A single sample gave rise to the 9 T cell receptor beta chains below, sequenced in a study of cytomegalovirus exposure and HLA in healthy donors listed by TCRdb under 2017. Library construction relied on the immunoSEQ multiplex PCR assay. TCRdb provides this immuneACCESS table in a form limited to in-frame rearrangements. Some clones are lacking; in checked studies, under half of them reflect an unresolved V gene, and why the rest are absent is not known. The sample table holds 65,000 to 100,000 clones, of which 80% to 95% were seen once. The ten largest clones add up to approximately 3.8% of the sample. What was sequenced was PBMCs. Every receptor here comes from a woman aged 30 to 39 in good health and CMV-seronegative.

This clone was found once. CDR3 nucleotide sequence: TGTGCCAGCAGCGTAGCCCCTGGAATGGGCCCCCAGCATTTT. As protein: CASSVAPGMGPQHF. The chain uses TRBV9 and TRBJ1-5; the D is unclear. V was cut by 0 bases and J by 10 bases, with 14 bases left in between. This CDR3 comprises 14 residues. Germline V gene data show CDR1 as SGDLS and CDR2 as YYNGEE.

The rearrangement joins TRBV27 to TRBJ2-3, with TRBD2 as a possible D gene (6 bases). V gave up 3 bases and J gave up 4 bases, with 14 bases separating them. In germline, CDR1 is MNHEY, CDR2 SMNVEV (reference sequence). The CDR3 runs 15 residues. The CDR3, as DNA: TGTGCCAGCAGTTTGGATTACGGCGGGGCAGATACGCAGTATTTT. Translated, it gives CASSLDYGGADTQYF.

The V gene is TRBV27, the J gene TRBJ2-5, with 7 bases matching TRBD2. CDR1 is MNHEY, CDR2 SMNVEV, per germline (reference sequence). The V and J ends lost 2 bases and 4 bases, in that order; junction bases with no gene match: 4. This CDR3 is built from 14 residues. This CDR3 is CASSLRGVGETQYF. CDR3 coding DNA: TGTGCCAGCAGTTTACGGGGGGTGGGAGAGACCCAGTACTTC.

The chain employs TRBV27 and TRBJ2-2; D might be TRBD1 (6 bases). With 2 bases removed from V and 4 bases from J, the gap between germline ends came to 11 bases. CDR1 and CDR2 (germline): MNHEY, SMNVEV (reference sequence). There are 15 residues in the CDR3. This chain's CDR3 is CASSLEGVGTGELFF. In DNA form, the CDR3 reads TGTGCCAGCAGTTTAGAGGGGGTCGGCACCGGGGAGCTGTTTTTT.

The CDR3 loop reads CASSQGTGNQPQHF. The CDR3 DNA sequence: TGCGCCAGCAGCCAAGGGACAGGGAATCAGCCCCAGCATTTT. This rearrangement joins TRBV5-1 to TRBJ1-5, with 9 bases aligning to TRBD1. After removal of 4 bases from V and 4 bases from J, the junction contained 3 bases not matched to a gene. The CDR3 sequence is 14 residues long. From germline, CDR1 is SGHRS and CDR2 YFSETQ.

The CDR3 DNA sequence: TGTGCCAGCAGCTTCTCCCAACTAGCGGGGAGCAATGAGCAGTTCTTC. Translation: CASSFSQLAGSNEQFF. The chain employs TRBV7-2 and TRBJ2-1, with 10 bases that match TRBD2. This CDR3 is 16 amino acids long. V lost 3 bases to trimming and J lost 6 bases; unmatched junction nucleotides: 8. The germline gives CDR1 SGHTA, CDR2 FQGNSA.

The J gene is TRBJ1-1, the V gene TRBV7-9, with TRBD1 identical over 10 bases. Germline CDR1 is SEHNR and CDR2 is FQNEAQ (reference sequence). The CDR3 length is 13 residues. V trimming: 4 bases; J trimming: 7 bases; junction bases outside the gene matches: 3. The CDR3 sequence: CASSYDRGLEAFF. The DNA for the CDR3 is TGTGCCAGCAGCTACGACAGGGGGCTTGAAGCTTTCTTT.

The V gene is TRBV5-5, the J gene TRBJ1-1; 8 bases align to TRBD1. V shed 0 bases and J 5 bases; nucleotides not matched to a gene: 6. From germline, CDR1 is SGHKS and CDR2 YYEKEE (reference sequence). This CDR3 is 15 amino acids long. The chain's CDR3 is CASSLATGAATEAFF. The CDR3 DNA reads TGTGCCAGCAGCTTGGCGACAGGGGCGGCGACTGAAGCTTTCTTT.

The chain is built from TRBV28 and TRBJ2-3; 7 bases are shared with TRBD1. After removal of 4 bases from V and 8 bases from J, the junction contained 15 bases not matched to a gene. The germline CDR1 and CDR2 sequences are MDHEN and SYDVKM. The CDR3 spans 16 residues. This CDR3 is CASSSPQGVSWGTQYF. In DNA form, the CDR3 reads TGTGCCAGCAGTTCCCCGCAGGGGGTGTCGTGGGGTACGCAGTATTTT.